The 16 T cell receptor beta chains presented below share a single source sample, sequenced in a study of shared clonotypes between healthy human individuals. Assay used: immunoSEQ multiplex PCR; TCRdb lists only in-frame clones, some missing. The data contain about 1.4 million clones, approximately 97% of them singletons. The sequenced sample consisted of naive CD4+ T cells sorted from blood. Subset given: CD45RA+ positively selected. The receptors were gathered from a man aged 25 to 40 in good health.

Remarks on this clone: Different DNA sequences within this sample yield the same CDR3. The chain joins TRBV18 to TRBJ1-4, with D unresolved. The ends were cut back, 3 bases at V and 0 bases at J, with 11 bases in the middle. CDR3 length equals 16 residues. In germline, CDR1 is KGHSH, CDR2 LQKENI. The CDR3 coding sequence is TGTGCCAGCTCACCCGCGGCCCTCGCAACTAATGAAAAACTGTTTTTT. It is translated as CASSPAALATNEKLFF. Drawing the rest from reference TRBV18 and TRBJ1-4, the complete variable domain is NAGVMQNPRHLVRRRGQEARLRCSPMKGHSHVYWYRQLPEEGLKFMVYLQKENIIDESGMPKERFSAEFPKEGPSILRIQQVVRGDSAAYFCASSPAALATNEKLFFGSGTQLSVL.

V usage is TRBV20-1 and J usage is TRBJ1-2, with TRBD1 identical over 9 bases. The CDR3 loop spans 11 amino acids. Germline V lookup: CDR1 DFQATT, CDR2 SNEGSKA (reference sequence). CDR3: CSPRDRVGYTF. CDR3 bases: TGCAGCCCCCGGGACAGGGTCGGCTACACCTTC.

The rearrangement joins TRBV5-1 to TRBJ2-1; TRBD1 matches at 10 bases. Germline V CDR1 and CDR2: SGHRS, YFSETQ. V dropped 4 bases and J dropped 2; count of bases not matched to a gene: 15. This CDR3 contains 19 residues. In DNA form, the CDR3 reads TGCGCCAGCAGCGTGCCGGGACAGGGGTTTTTGAGGACCTACAATGAGCAGTTCTTC. It translates to CASSVPGQGFLRTYNEQFF.

The chain combines TRBV7-3 with TRBJ2-2; 7 bases fit TRBD2. V trimming: 3 bases; J trimming: 4 bases; junction bases outside the gene matches: 11. The CDR3 spans 17 residues. Per germline, CDR1 SGHTA and CDR2 FQGTGA. CDR3 loop: CASSFGSTGGGTGELFF. The CDR3 DNA reads as TGTGCCAGCAGCTTCGGGAGTACGGGCGGGGGCACCGGGGAGCTGTTTTTT. The complete variable domain, with remaining parts taken from reference TRBV7-3 and TRBJ2-2, reads GAGVSQTPSNKVTEKGKYVELRCDPISGHTALYWYRQSLGQGPEFLIYFQGTGAADDSGLPNDRFFAVRPEGSVSTLKIQRTERGDSAVYLCASSFGSTGGGTGELFFGEGSRLTVL.

The genes are TRBV2 and TRBJ2-1; D not resolved. The V gene lost 6 bases and the J gene lost 3 bases, with 6 bases spanning the gap. Germline V CDR1 and CDR2: SNHLY, FYNNEI. This CDR3 is built from 12 residues. CDR3 bases: TGTGCCAGCAGACGGAACTACAATGAGCAGTTCTTC. Translating it yields CASRRNYNEQFF.

This clone was found a few times. At the DNA level, this CDR3 is encoded by other sequences in the same sample as well. The CDR3 nucleotides are TGTGCCAGCTCAGACCAAGAGACCCAGTACTTC. This codes for CASSDQETQYF. This chain connects TRBV18 to TRBJ2-5; D gene ambiguous. This CDR3 spans 11 amino acids. Per germline, CDR1 KGHSH and CDR2 LQKENI. Deletions cut 5 bases from V and 0 bases from J, with 1 base between.

This clone was picked up a small number of times. The J gene is TRBJ2-5, the V gene TRBV5-1, with D perhaps TRBD2 (6 bases). This CDR3 contains 13 residues. The ends were cut back, 4 bases at V and 6 bases at J, with 13 bases in the middle. CDR1 is SGHRS, CDR2 YFSETQ, per germline. CDR3 sequence reads: CASSLQEGKTQYF. The CDR3 region has the DNA TGCGCCAGCAGCCTCCAGGAGGGAAAGACCCAGTACTTC.

A few counts support this clone. This rearrangement joins TRBV19 to TRBJ2-2; maybe TRBD2 (6 bases). V shed 6 bases and J shed 4 bases, with 12 bases lying between them. The CDR3 length is 14 residues. Germline CDR1 reads LNHDA; CDR2 reads SQIVND (reference sequence). CDR3 region: CASRNLGGTGELFF. The CDR3 DNA reads as TGTGCCAGTAGGAACCTCGGGGGCACCGGGGAGCTGTTTTTT.

This chain uses TRBV6-4 with TRBJ2-1; D is possibly TRBD1 (5 bases). V lost 3 bases, J lost 3 bases, and 9 bases lay in between. The CDR3 length is 14 residues. The germline V gene has CDR1 MRHNA and CDR2 SNTAGT. The DNA of the CDR3 is TGTGCCAGCAGTGAAAAGGGGTTCTACAATGAGCAGTTCTTC. Its translation: CASSEKGFYNEQFF.

V and J are TRBV6-1 and TRBJ2-6; D may correspond to TRBD1 or TRBD2 (5 bases each). V was trimmed by 2 bases and J by 1 base, leaving 9 bases between them. CDR1 and CDR2 from the germline V gene are MNHNS and SASEGT. The CDR3 is 16 residues long. CDR3 loop: CASSEYGGSGANVLTF. In nucleotides, the CDR3 is TGTGCCAGCAGTGAATATGGGGGTTCTGGGGCCAACGTCCTGACTTTC.

In this sample, this clone turned up once. The gene calls are TRBV18 and TRBJ1-1; 12 bases fit TRBD1. The CDR3 loop spans 18 amino acids. V trimming: 5 bases; J trimming: 1 base; junction bases outside the gene matches: 11. The germline V gene encodes CDR1 KGHSH and CDR2 LQKENI. For the CDR3, the DNA is TGTGCCAGCTCAATAACCGGGACAGGGGGCGCGGCGAACACTGAAGCTTTCTTT. Residues: CASSITGTGGAANTEAFF.

The V gene is TRBV5-1, the J gene TRBJ2-7; D uncertain. The CDR3 spans 14 residues. Germline loops: CDR1 SGHRS, CDR2 YFSETQ. V was shortened by 0 bases and J by 6 bases, with 13 bases between the two germline ends. The CDR3 nucleotides read TGCGCCAGCAGCTTGGGGCTGGAAAACTTCGAGCAGTACTTC. Translated: CASSLGLENFEQYF.

This rearrangement joins TRBV7-6 to TRBJ2-5; D is uncertain. The CDR3 covers 15 residues. V was pared by 1 base and J by 3 bases, with 12 bases between. The germline V gene has CDR1 SGHVS and CDR2 FNYEAQ. The CDR3 coding sequence is TGTGCCAGCAGCTTAGTCGCGACACCAAAAGAGACCCAGTACTTC. This gives the protein CASSLVATPKETQYF.

This rearrangement joins TRBV5-4 to TRBJ2-1; the match to TRBD1 covers 7 bases. Germline V gives CDR1 SGHNT, CDR2 YYREEE (reference sequence). The ends lost 4 bases at V and 5 bases at J; junction bases unmatched: 18. The CDR3 runs to 18 residues. The CDR3 DNA reads as TGTGCCAGCAGCCCGAGGACAGGAGCAGCCTGGGTCGACAATGAGCAGTTCTTC. It translates to CASSPRTGAAWVDNEQFF. The full variable domain, with the rest looked up from reference TRBV5-4 and TRBJ2-1, is ETGVTQSPTHLIKTRGQQVTLRCSSQSGHNTVSWYQQALGQGPQFIFQYYREEENGRGNFPPRFSGLQFPNYSSELNVNALELDDSALYLCASSPRTGAAWVDNEQFFGPGTRLTVL.

The chain combines TRBV19 with TRBJ1-5, with D unresolved. V was pared by 6 bases and J by 0 bases, with 15 bases between. Germline CDR1 and CDR2: LNHDA and SQIVND (reference sequence). CDR3 size: 16 residues. CDR3 amino acids: CASSPSKVVSNQPQHF. In DNA form, the CDR3 reads TGTGCCAGTAGCCCTTCCAAGGTAGTTAGCAATCAGCCCCAGCATTTT.

The V call is TRBV11-2, the J call TRBJ2-7, with TRBD1 matching 9 bases. CDR1 is SGHAT and CDR2 is FQNNGV in the germline V gene. The CDR3 contains 16 residues. V shed 1 base, J shed 2 bases, and the junction held 6 bases outside the gene matches. The DNA for the CDR3 is TGTGCCAGCAGCTTAGTTCTGGGACAGGGCCCCTACGAGCAGTACTTC. Translating it yields CASSLVLGQGPYEQYF.